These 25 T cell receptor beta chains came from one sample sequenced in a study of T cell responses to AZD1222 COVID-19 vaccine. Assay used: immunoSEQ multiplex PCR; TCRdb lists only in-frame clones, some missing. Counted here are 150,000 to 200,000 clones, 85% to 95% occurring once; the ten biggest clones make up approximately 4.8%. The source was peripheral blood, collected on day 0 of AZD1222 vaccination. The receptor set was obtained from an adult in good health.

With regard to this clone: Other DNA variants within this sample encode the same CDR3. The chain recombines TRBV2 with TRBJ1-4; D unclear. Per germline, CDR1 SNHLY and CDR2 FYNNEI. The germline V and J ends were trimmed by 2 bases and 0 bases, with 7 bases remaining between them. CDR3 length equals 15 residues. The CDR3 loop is CASSEQGATNEKLFF. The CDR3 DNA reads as TGTGCCAGCAGTGAACAAGGAGCAACTAATGAAAAACTGTTTTTT.

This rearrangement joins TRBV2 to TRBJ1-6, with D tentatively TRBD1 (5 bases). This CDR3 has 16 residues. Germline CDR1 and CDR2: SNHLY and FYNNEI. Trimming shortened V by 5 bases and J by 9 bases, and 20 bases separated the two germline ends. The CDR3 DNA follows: TGTGCCAGCAGTCTGGTACGCAGGGTAGTAGTTTCACCCCTCCACTTT. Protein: CASSLVRRVVVSPLHF.

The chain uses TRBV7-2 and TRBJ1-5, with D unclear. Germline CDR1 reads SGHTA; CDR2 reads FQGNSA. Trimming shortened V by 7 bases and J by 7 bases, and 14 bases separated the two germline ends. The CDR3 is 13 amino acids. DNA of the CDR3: TGTGCCAGCACCCGGAGCGGTGGACAGCCCCAGCATTTT. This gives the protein CASTRSGGQPQHF.

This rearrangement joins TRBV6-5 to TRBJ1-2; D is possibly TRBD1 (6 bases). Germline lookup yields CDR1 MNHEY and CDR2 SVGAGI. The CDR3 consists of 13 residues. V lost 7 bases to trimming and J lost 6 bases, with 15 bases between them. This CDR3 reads CASKGGPIDGYTF. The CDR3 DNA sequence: TGTGCCAGCAAGGGGGGGCCCATTGATGGCTACACCTTC.

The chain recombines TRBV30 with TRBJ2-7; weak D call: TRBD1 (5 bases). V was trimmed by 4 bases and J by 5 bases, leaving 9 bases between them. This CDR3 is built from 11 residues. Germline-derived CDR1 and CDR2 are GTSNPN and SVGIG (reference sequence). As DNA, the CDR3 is TGTGCCTGGACAGGGCAAAACGAGCAGTACTTC. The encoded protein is CAWTGQNEQYF.

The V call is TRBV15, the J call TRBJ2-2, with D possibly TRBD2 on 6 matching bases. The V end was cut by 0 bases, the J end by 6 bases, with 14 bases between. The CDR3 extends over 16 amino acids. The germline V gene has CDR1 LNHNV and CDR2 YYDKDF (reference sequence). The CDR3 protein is CATSRDSGRVAGELFF. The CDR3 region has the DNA TGTGCCACCAGCAGAGATAGCGGCAGGGTGGCCGGGGAGCTGTTTTTT. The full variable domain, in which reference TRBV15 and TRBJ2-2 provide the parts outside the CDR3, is DAMVIQNPRYQVTQFGKPVTLSCSQTLNHNVMYWYQQKSSQAPKLLFHYYDKDFNNEADTPDNFQSRRPNTSFCFLDIRSPGLGDTAMYLCATSRDSGRVAGELFFGEGSRLTVL.

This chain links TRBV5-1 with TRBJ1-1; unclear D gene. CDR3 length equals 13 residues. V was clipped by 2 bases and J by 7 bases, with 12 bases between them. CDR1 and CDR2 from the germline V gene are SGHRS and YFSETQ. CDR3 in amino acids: CASSLRPRSEAFF. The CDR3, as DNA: TGCGCCAGCAGCTTAAGGCCTCGCAGTGAAGCTTTCTTT. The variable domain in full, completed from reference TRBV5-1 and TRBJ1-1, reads KAGVTQTPRYLIKTRGQQVTLSCSPISGHRSVSWYQQTPGQGLQFLFEYFSETQRNKGNFPGRFSGRQFSNSRSEMNVSTLELGDSALYLCASSLRPRSEAFFGQGTRLTVV.

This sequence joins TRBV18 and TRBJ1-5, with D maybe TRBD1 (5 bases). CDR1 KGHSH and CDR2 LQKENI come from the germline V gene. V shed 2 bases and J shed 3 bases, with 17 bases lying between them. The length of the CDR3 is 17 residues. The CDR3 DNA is TGTGCCAGCTCACCATCCCCGGCGGGAGGGGTCAATCAGCCCCAGCATTTT. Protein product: CASSPSPAGGVNQPQHF. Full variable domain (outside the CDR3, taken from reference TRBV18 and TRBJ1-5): NAGVMQNPRHLVRRRGQEARLRCSPMKGHSHVYWYRQLPEEGLKFMVYLQKENIIDESGMPKERFSAEFPKEGPSILRIQQVVRGDSAAYFCASSPSPAGGVNQPQHFGDGTRLSIL.

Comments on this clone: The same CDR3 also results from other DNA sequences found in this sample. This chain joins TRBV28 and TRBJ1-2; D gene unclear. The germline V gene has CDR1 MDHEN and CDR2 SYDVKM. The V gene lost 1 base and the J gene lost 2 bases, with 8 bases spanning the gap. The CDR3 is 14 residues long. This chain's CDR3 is CASSLLGGNYGYTF. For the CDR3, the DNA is TGTGCCAGCAGTTTATTGGGAGGGAACTATGGCTACACCTTC.

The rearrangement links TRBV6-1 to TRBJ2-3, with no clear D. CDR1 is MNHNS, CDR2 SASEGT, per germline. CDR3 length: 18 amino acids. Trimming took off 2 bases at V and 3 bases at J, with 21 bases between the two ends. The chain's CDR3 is CASSERPPGRAETDTQYF. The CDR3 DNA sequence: TGTGCCAGCAGTGAAAGGCCTCCGGGTAGGGCGGAGACAGATACGCAGTATTTT.

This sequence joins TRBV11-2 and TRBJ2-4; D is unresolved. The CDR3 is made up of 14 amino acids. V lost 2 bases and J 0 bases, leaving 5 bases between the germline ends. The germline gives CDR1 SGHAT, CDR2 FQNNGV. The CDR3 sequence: CASSLILAKNIQYF. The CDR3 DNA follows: TGTGCCAGCAGCTTAATTCTAGCCAAAAACATTCAGTACTTC.

The CDR3 here is CASSPLELAGSYEQYF. The CDR3 DNA sequence: TGTGCCAGCTCACCACTTGAGTTAGCGGGGTCCTACGAGCAGTACTTC. The J gene is TRBJ2-7, the V gene TRBV18, with 8 bases identical to TRBD2. Trimming removed 1 base from V and 1 base from J; junction bases left unmatched: 6. The germline gives CDR1 KGHSH, CDR2 LQKENI. There are 16 residues in the CDR3. The full variable domain, its missing parts supplied by reference TRBV18 and TRBJ2-7, is NAGVMQNPRHLVRRRGQEARLRCSPMKGHSHVYWYRQLPEEGLKFMVYLQKENIIDESGMPKERFSAEFPKEGPSILRIQQVVRGDSAAYFCASSPLELAGSYEQYFGPGTRLTVT.

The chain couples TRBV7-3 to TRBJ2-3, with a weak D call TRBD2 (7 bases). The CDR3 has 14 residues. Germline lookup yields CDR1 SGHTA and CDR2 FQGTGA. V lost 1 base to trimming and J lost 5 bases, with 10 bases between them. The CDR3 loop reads CASSLMGGGDTQYF. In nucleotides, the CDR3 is TGTGCCAGCAGCTTAATGGGAGGGGGAGATACGCAGTATTTT.

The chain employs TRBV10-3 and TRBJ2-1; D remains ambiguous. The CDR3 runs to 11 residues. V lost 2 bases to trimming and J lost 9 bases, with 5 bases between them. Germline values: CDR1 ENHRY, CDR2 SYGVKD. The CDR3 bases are TGTGCCATCAGTGAGGCCGGTGAGCAGTTCTTC. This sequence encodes CAISEAGEQFF.

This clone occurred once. CDR3 sequence (DNA): TGCGCCAGCAGCCAAGGGGTCGGGGGGGACGAGCAGTACTTC. This sequence encodes CASSQGVGGDEQYF. This rearrangement joins TRBV4-1 to TRBJ2-7; 8 positions agree with TRBD2. J was trimmed by 5 bases and V by 1 base; bases with no gene match: 4. The V gene's germline CDR1 is MGHRA and CDR2 YSYEKL. This CDR3 is built from 14 residues.

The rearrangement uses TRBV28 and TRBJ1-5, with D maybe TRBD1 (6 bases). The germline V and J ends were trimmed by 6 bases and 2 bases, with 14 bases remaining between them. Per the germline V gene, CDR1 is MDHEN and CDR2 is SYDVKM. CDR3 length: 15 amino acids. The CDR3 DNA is TGTGCCAGCAGCGATCCGGACAGTCGCAATCAGCCCCAGCATTTT. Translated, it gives CASSDPDSRNQPQHF.

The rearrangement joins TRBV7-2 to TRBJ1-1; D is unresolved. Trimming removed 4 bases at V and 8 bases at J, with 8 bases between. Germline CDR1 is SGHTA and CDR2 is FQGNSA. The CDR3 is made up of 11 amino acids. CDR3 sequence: CASSYPHEAFF. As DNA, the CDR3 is TGTGCCAGCAGCTACCCCCACGAAGCTTTCTTT.

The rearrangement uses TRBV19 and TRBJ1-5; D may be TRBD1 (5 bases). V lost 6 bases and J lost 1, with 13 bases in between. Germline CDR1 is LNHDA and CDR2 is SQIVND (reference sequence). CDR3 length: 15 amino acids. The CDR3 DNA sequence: TGTGCCAGTAGCGATTACGGGGCGAGCAATCAGCCCCAGCATTTT. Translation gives CASSDYGASNQPQHF.

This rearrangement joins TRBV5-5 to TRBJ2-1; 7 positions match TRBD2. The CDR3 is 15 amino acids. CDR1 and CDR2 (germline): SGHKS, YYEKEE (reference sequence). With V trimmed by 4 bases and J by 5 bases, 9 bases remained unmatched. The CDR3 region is CASSPPRGGDNEQFF. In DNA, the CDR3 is TGTGCCAGCAGCCCCCCGAGGGGAGGGGACAATGAGCAGTTCTTC.

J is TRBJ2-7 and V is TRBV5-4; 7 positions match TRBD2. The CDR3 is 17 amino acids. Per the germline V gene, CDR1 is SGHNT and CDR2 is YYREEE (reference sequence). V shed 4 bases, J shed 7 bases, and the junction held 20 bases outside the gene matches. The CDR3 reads CASSTTMVAGVPSEQYF. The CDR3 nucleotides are TGTGCCAGCAGCACTACAATGGTGGCGGGAGTGCCTTCGGAGCAGTACTTC. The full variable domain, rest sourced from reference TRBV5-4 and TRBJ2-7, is ETGVTQSPTHLIKTRGQQVTLRCSSQSGHNTVSWYQQALGQGPQFIFQYYREEENGRGNFPPRFSGLQFPNYSSELNVNALELDDSALYLCASSTTMVAGVPSEQYFGPGTRLTVT.

CDR3 residues: CASSPPGVRRSNTEAFF. The CDR3 nucleotides are TGTGCCAGCAGTCCCCCCGGGGTTCGAAGGTCGAACACTGAAGCTTTCTTT. The chain couples TRBV28 to TRBJ1-1; D is unclear. The CDR3 length is 17 residues. The V end was cut by 5 bases, the J end by 1 base, with 20 bases between. From germline, CDR1 is MDHEN and CDR2 SYDVKM.

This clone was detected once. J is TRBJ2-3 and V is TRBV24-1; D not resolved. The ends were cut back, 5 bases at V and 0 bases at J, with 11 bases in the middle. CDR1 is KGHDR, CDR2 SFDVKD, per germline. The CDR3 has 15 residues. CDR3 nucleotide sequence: TGTGCCACCAGTGGAGTCGGGCCGAGCACAGATACGCAGTATTTT. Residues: CATSGVGPSTDTQYF.

DNA for the CDR3: TGTGCCAGCAGTGACGGGACAGGGACCTACGAGCAGTACTTC. It codes for CASSDGTGTYEQYF. This chain connects TRBV28 to TRBJ2-7; 9 bases fit TRBD1. Germline values: CDR1 MDHEN, CDR2 SYDVKM. J lost 2 bases, V lost 5 bases, and 4 bases had no gene match. The CDR3 runs to 14 residues.

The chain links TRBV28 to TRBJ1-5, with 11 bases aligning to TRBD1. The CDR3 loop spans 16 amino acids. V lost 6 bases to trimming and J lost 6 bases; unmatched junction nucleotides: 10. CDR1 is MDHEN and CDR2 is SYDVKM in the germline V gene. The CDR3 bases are TGTGCCAGCAGGATTGGACAGGGGGCGCGAAGTCAGCCCCAGCATTTT. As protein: CASRIGQGARSQPQHF.

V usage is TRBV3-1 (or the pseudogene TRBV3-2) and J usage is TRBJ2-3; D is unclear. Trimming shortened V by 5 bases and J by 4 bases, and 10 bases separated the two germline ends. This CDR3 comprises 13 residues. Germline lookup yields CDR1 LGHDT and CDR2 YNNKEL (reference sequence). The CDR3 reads CASSDLPSDTQYF. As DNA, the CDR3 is TGTGCCAGCAGCGACCTTCCATCAGATACGCAGTATTTT.